One sample yielded the 3 T cell receptor beta chains listed below, sequenced in a study of blood T cell repertoires in COVID-19. This table comes from immunoSEQ multiplex PCR, and its TCRdb copy is limited to in-frame clones, with some not included. The sample holds under 250,000 clones; approximately 90% are singletons and the top ten take more than 1.5%. Material: PBMCs or T cells enriched from blood (not recorded which). The receptor set was obtained from a man in his forties or fifties who had recovered from COVID-19.

In DNA form, the CDR3 reads TGTGCCAGCAGTTTGTGGGCAGGGGCCGTGAACACTGAAGCTTTCTTT. Its protein product is CASSLWAGAVNTEAFF. The V and J genes are TRBV6-2 or TRBV6-3 and TRBJ1-1, with a weak D call TRBD1 (6 bases). V shed 4 bases and J shed 0 bases, with 15 bases lying between them. CDR3 size: 16 residues. Looked up from germline, CDR1 is MNHEY and CDR2 is SVGEGT.

The CDR3 protein is CASRTGWITPLHF. The CDR3 region has the DNA TGTGCCAGCAGAACAGGGTGGATAACACCCCTCCACTTT. V is TRBV27 and J is TRBJ1-6; a possible D gene is TRBD1 (6 bases). CDR3 length: 13 amino acids. CDR1 and CDR2 from the germline V gene are MNHEY and SMNVEV (reference sequence). The ends were cut back, 6 bases at V and 11 bases at J, with 14 bases in the middle.

The CDR3 nucleotides are TGTGCCAGCAGTCGGACTAGCGGGGTTTTGTACGAGCAGTACTTC. Its protein is CASSRTSGVLYEQYF. The chain employs TRBV6-2 or TRBV6-3 and TRBJ2-7, with 12 bases lining up with TRBD2. The V gene's germline CDR1 is MNHEY and CDR2 SVGEGT. CDR3 size: 15 residues. The V gene end was trimmed by 5 bases and the J gene end by 4 bases; junction bases not matched to a gene: 6.